This T cell receptor beta chain originates from a study of T cell therapy after organ transplantation (dated 2019 in TCRdb). Some background on the complete study: The therapy products consisted of autologous CMV-specific T cells grown in vitro for roughly two weeks using a peptide pool of 30 HLA class I and II CMV epitopes. Patients were given up to 6 doses of T cells at 2-week intervals and were followed for 25 to 35 weeks after finishing therapy. Of the 10 or so patients, eight were classified as clinical responders and two as nonresponders. The median number of CMV-specific T cells given to patients was 1.92 x 10^8, delivered over 2 to 6 intravenous infusions. Blood samples for the long-term post-therapy time point were taken 20 to 29 weeks after therapy ended. An open-label phase I trial of autologous CMV-specific adoptive T cell therapy in solid-organ transplant recipients was the basis for the study, which was a follow-up TRBV repertoire analysis. Long-term post-therapy samples were available for only 8 of the 10 patients.

Concerning this clone itself: This clone's antigen is unknown. Base qualities are missing; no much larger clone stands one base away.

Using the immunoSEQ two-step, bias-controlled multiplex PCR assay, TRB CDR3 regions were amplified from genomic DNA. Sequencing of CDR3 libraries was carried out on an Illumina NextSeq 500. The original methods were these. The immunoSEQ Analyzer platform was used for the initial alignment and bioinformatics, which included bias normalization against synthetic CDR3 analogs. V, D and J genes were annotated according to IMGT database definitions. Further TRBV analyses used VDJtools version 1.1.10 and the R package tcR version 2.2.1.11 with default settings. For the GLIPH analysis, version 1.0 was run with default settings. To test for significant clonotype frequency changes in CDR3 sequences with at least 5 reads, a 2-sided binomial test with Benjamini-Hochberg correction (alpha = 0.01) was used. TCRdb obtained this table from immuneACCESS and retained in-frame rearrangements with V and J assigned. These tables miss some clones; where compared with another copy, unresolved V genes account for less than half of the shortfall, and the remainder is unexplained. V and J calls and clone size are those listed in that table; D and trimming were worked out from the DNA. Here the sample has about 20,000 clones; less than 90% occur a single time. The biggest ten clones account for about a third of the sample.

Study-wide conclusions, independent of this receptor: Because the cohort was small, confounders such as concurrent antirejection and antiviral medications could not be assessed. Both transferred clonotypes and endogenous clonotypes not detected in the therapy products appeared to be included in post-therapy reconstitution. Fold change in CD8 clonality after therapy inversely correlated with pretherapy clonality, suggesting less biased repertoires were more receptive to remodeling. The small number of expansions detected in nonresponders may be due to reduced sample coverage caused by poor CD8+ T cell yield. Before therapy, nonresponders had marked clonal expansions, and their repertoires changed minimally after therapy.

Reading the label with the study, this specimen's time point is: 20-29 weeks after completion of therapy. The patients had received solid-organ transplants and had drug-resistant/recurrent cytomegalovirus. Ten to eleven people from the trial were chosen for repertoire analysis because post-therapy peripheral blood mononuclear cells were available from them. Viable CD3+CD8+CD4- lymphocytes were isolated from PBMCs by sorting on a BD FACSAria III. The Qiagen DNeasy Kit was used to extract genomic DNA from sorted cells. This specimen consisted of CD8+ T cells from blood, obtained after autologous CMV-specific T cell therapy. This TCR was sampled from a human patient who had received a solid organ transplant and had CMV disease. Where a transplant has occurred, the graft donor may have supplied some of the T cells.

This receptor carries the CDR3 CASSTYREPSNQPQHF. The nucleotide sequence is given as TGTGCCAGCAGCACCTACAGGGAACCTAGCAATCAGCCCCAGCATTTT. This sequence uses TRBV21-1 and TRBJ1-5; TRBD1, as called in the table, went unchecked against the DNA. TRBV21-1 corresponds to a pseudogene. Counted from cysteine to phenylalanine, this CDR3 has 16 amino acids. The DNA shown is the 48-base CDR3, in frame from base 1.